The clone carrying this TCR beta chain was found many times. A library of TCRbeta sequences, prepared with unique molecular identifiers, was generated. TCRdb used MiXCR to reprocess the PCR reads, holding one entry per CDR3 protein. Counted here are about 200,000 distinct CDR3 sequences, about 14% occurring once; the ten biggest clones make up about 12%. V was pared by 4 bases and J by 1 base, with 7 bases between. This CDR3 is built from 12 residues. Germline-derived CDR1 and CDR2 are DFQATT and SNEGSKA (reference sequence). The data derive from a study of T-cell reconstitution after alpha-beta-depleted transplantation in children.

The sample in question was PBMCs from the stem cell graft donor, obtained from the stem cell graft. The clonotype was recovered from a human donor who donated a stem cell graft to a child with acute lymphoblastic leukemia. V gene TRBV20-1 combines with J gene TRBJ1-1, with D possibly being TRBD1 (5 bases). As DNA, the CDR3 is TGCAGTGCTAAAAGGGGGAACACTGAAGCTTTCTTT. This gives the protein CSAKRGNTEAFF.